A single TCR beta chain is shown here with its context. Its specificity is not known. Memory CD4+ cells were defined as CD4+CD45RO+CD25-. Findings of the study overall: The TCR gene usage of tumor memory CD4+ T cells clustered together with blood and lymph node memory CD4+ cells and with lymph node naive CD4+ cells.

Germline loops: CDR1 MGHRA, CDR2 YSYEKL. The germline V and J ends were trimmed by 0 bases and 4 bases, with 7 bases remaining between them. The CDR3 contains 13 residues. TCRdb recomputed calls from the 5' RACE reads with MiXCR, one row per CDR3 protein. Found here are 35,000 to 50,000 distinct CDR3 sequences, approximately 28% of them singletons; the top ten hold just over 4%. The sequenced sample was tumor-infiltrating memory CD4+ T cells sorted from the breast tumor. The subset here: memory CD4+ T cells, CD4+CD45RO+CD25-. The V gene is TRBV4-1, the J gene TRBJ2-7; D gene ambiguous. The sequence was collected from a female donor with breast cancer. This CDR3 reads CASSQECLYEQYF. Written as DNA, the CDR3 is TGCGCCAGCAGCCAAGAGTGCCTTTACGAGCAGTACTTC.